The 4 T cell receptor beta chains given below trace back to one sample, sequenced in a study of T cell responses to AZD1222 COVID-19 vaccine. Produced via immunoSEQ multiplex PCR; TCRdb's table is partial and in-frame only. The sample yields roughly 100,000 clones, 90% seen once. The source was peripheral blood, collected on day 0 of AZD1222 vaccination. The receptors shown here come from an adult in good health.

The rearrangement uses TRBV6-2 or TRBV6-3 and TRBJ2-7, with 8 bases matching TRBD1. This CDR3 has 14 amino acids. Germline CDR1 MNHEY, CDR2 SVGEGT. The ends lost 7 bases at V and 4 bases at J; junction bases unmatched: 9. The CDR3 DNA follows: TGTGCCAGCACCCCCAGGGGGCGCGGGTACGAGCAGTACTTC. Encoded protein: CASTPRGRGYEQYF.

The chain carries TRBV10-3 and TRBJ1-5; a possible D gene is TRBD1 (5 bases). The CDR3 runs to 16 residues. Per germline, CDR1 ENHRY and CDR2 SYGVKD. The ends were cut back, 2 bases at V and 4 bases at J, with 15 bases in the middle. The CDR3 bases are TGTGCCATCAGTGAGAGGGAGGGTGGACAAAATCAGCCCCAGCATTTT. It is translated as CAISEREGGQNQPQHF.

The chain uses TRBV18 and TRBJ1-1; no clear D gene. The V and J ends lost 0 bases and 1 base respectively, with 12 bases between them. CDR3 size: 16 residues. Germline CDR1 reads KGHSH; CDR2 reads LQKENI. CDR3 amino acids: CASSPPGPEENTEAFF. As DNA, the CDR3 is TGTGCCAGCTCACCACCGGGCCCCGAGGAGAACACTGAAGCTTTCTTT.

J is TRBJ2-5 and V is TRBV7-9; 8 bases are a match to TRBD1. This CDR3 has 14 residues. Per the germline V gene, CDR1 is SEHNR and CDR2 is FQNEAQ (reference sequence). The V and J ends lost 4 bases and 5 bases, in that order; junction bases with no gene match: 6. The CDR3 DNA follows: TGTGCCAGCAGCTCCCGACAGGGGTGGGAGACCCAGTACTTC. Translated: CASSSRQGWETQYF.